One and the same sample provided the 4 T cell receptor beta chains below, sequenced in a study of CD8+CD57+ T cells in acquired aplastic anemia. Patients sequenced had flow cytometry evidence of CD8+CD57+ cell expansion. Genomic DNA, serving as template, underwent TCR beta VDJ and CDR3 profiling. TCRdb reprocessed the reads via MiXCR and lists one record per CDR3 protein. Among 250,000 to 300,000 distinct CDR3 sequences, 45% to 65% were seen once, and the ten largest hold around 1.3%. Sequencing input: sorted CD4+, CD8+, or CD8+CD57+ T cells (not recorded which) from PBMCs. All receptors come from a human donor with aplastic anemia.

This clonotype has at least ten counts. The rearrangement links TRBV19 to TRBJ1-1; TRBD1 matches 8 bases. Germline V lookup: CDR1 LNHDA, CDR2 SQIVND (reference sequence). CDR3 length: 12 residues. Trimming removed 3 bases from V and 10 bases from J; junction bases left unmatched: 4. The CDR3 sequence: CASSIGTGAAFF. The CDR3 bases are TGTGCCAGTAGTATCGGGACAGGTGCAGCTTTCTTT.

The CDR3 is CATSREGGRGEETQYF. CDR3 DNA sequence: TGTGCCACCAGCAGAGAAGGGGGGCGAGGGGAAGAGACCCAGTACTTC. The rearrangement links TRBV15 to TRBJ2-5, with D possibly called TRBD1 or TRBD2 (6 bases each). The V end was cut by 0 bases, the J end by 3 bases, with 14 bases between. CDR1 is LNHNV and CDR2 is YYDKDF in the germline V gene (reference sequence). The CDR3 has 16 residues.

V is TRBV7-2 and J is TRBJ1-4; D remains ambiguous. CDR3 length: 15 amino acids. The V gene lost 1 base and the J gene lost 8 bases, with 14 bases spanning the gap. Looked up from germline, CDR1 is SGHTA and CDR2 is FQGNSA. CDR3 nucleotides: TGTGCCAGCAGCTTAGTCCGAGGGCGCGGAGAAAAACTGTTTTTT. Amino acids: CASSLVRGRGEKLFF.

This clonotype was seen ten or more times. The rearrangement joins TRBV12-3 or TRBV12-4 to TRBJ2-7; D is possibly TRBD1 or TRBD2 (5 bases each). The V and J ends lost 5 bases and 12 bases respectively, with 17 bases between them. The CDR3 has 12 residues. For the CDR3, the DNA is TGTGCCAGCAGTCCAGGGACCCATTTAGCGTACTTC. Translated: CASSPGTHLAYF.